This note documents a single T cell receptor beta chain sequence. The target antigen is unknown. The entry originates in a study of CD8+ T cells in alopecia areata. Study findings and constraints: It was less clear whether patients shared TCRs than it was in mice, possibly because of HLA. Resident alphabeta T-cell populations of normal skin are likewise subject to sequencing in scalp samples. Lesional scalp, especially alopecia totalis/universalis, showed higher clonality than normal scalp.

It was cDNA, reverse transcribed from extracted RNA, that served as the sequencing template. Measured with immunoSEQ multiplex PCR; TCRdb has only the in-frame clones, and not every one. Here the sample spans some 110,000 clones, around 61% being singletons. Germline CDR1 reads MGHRA; CDR2 reads YSYEKL. V was clipped by 1 base and J by 0 bases; unmatched bases: 9. CDR3 length: 18 residues. PBMCs, the starting material, were the source of sorted CD4+ and CD8+ T cells. This receptor was obtained from a human donor in good health. V is TRBV4-1 and J is TRBJ1-5, with 7 bases lining up with TRBD1. The material sequenced was CD4+ T cells sorted from blood. In nucleotides, the CDR3 is TGCGCCAGCAGCCAAGGTCCCGGAGGGGGCTATAGCAATCAGCCCCAGCATTTT. Amino acid sequence: CASSQGPGGGYSNQPQHF.